This TCR beta chain was recorded in a study of blood T cells in healthy people across ages. Whole-study results and caveats: Not knowing donor CMV status may have confounded expanded clonotype changes. In older individuals, TCR beta diversity per million T cells was lower, falling roughly linearly with age.

The CDR3 contains 15 residues. The germline gives CDR1 MNHNY, CDR2 SVGAGI (reference sequence). V gave up 6 bases and J gave up 4 bases, with 16 bases separating them. Combining a sample-barcoded 5' primer with a J-beta primer mix, a second PCR ran for roughly 6 to 12 cycles. TCRdb called the 5' RACE reads again in MiXCR, with one record for every CDR3 protein. The sample holds roughly 1,100,000 distinct CDR3 sequences, less than 25% seen once. The sample holds a few counts of this clonotype. Its antigen remains unknown. These data were also reused for a study on T cells of mothers and their children. In that study: Reads obtained per mother exceeded 9.5 million TCR beta CDR3 reads, with several million obtained per child.

The sequencing sample was made of blood. The V gene is TRBV6-6, the J gene TRBJ2-1, with D possibly TRBD2 on 6 matching bases. This sequence was found in a girl aged 2-9 years in good health. Here the CDR3 reads CASRTREVAYNEQFF. CDR3 sequence (DNA): TGTGCCAGCAGGACCAGGGAGGTAGCTTACAATGAGCAGTTCTTC.